This entry lists 13 T cell receptor beta chains sequenced from one sample in a study of cytomegalovirus exposure and HLA in healthy donors. Amplification used 60 Vbeta primers and 13 Jbeta primers. Clones were sequenced by immunoSEQ multiplex PCR, and TCRdb holds only the in-frame ones, with some missing. The sample has approximately 75,000 clones; 84% are singletons. The sample taken for sequencing was PBMCs. These receptors came from a man aged 70 or older in good health and CMV-seropositive.

This chain links TRBV2 with TRBJ1-1; 11 positions match TRBD1. V was clipped by 4 bases and J by 4 bases; unmatched bases: 11. Looked up from germline, CDR1 is SNHLY and CDR2 is FYNNEI. The CDR3 consists of 17 residues. In nucleotides, the CDR3 is TGTGCCAGCAGTGTTGGGACAGGGGGTTTTAAGAGCACTGAAGCTTTCTTT. Protein sequence: CASSVGTGGFKSTEAFF. The variable domain in full, with the rest retrieved from reference TRBV2 and TRBJ1-1, is EPEVTQTPSHQVTQMGQEVILRCVPISNHLYFYWYRQILGQKVEFLVSFYNNEISEKSEIFDDQFSVERPDGSNFTLKIRSTKLEDSAMYFCASSVGTGGFKSTEAFFGQGTRLTVV.

This clone was seen only a few times. V gene TRBV11-2 combines with J gene TRBJ1-2; a weak D match, TRBD1 (5 bases). V was shortened by 4 bases and J by 8 bases, with 20 bases between the two germline ends. This CDR3 has 15 amino acids. CDR1 is SGHAT, CDR2 FQNNGV, per germline. The CDR3 spells CASSSLGGTSMGYTF. CDR3 sequence (DNA): TGTGCCAGCAGCTCTCTGGGGGGGACTTCTATGGGCTACACCTTC.

The chain joins TRBV27 to TRBJ1-6; 7 bases align to TRBD1. V was pared by 6 bases and J by 6 bases, with 5 bases of the junction left unmatched. The CDR3 runs to 14 residues. Germline V gene data show CDR1 as MNHEY and CDR2 as SMNVEV (reference sequence). This chain's CDR3 is CASRAQGGNSPLHF. The CDR3 DNA follows: TGTGCCAGCAGGGCCCAGGGGGGTAATTCACCCCTCCACTTT.

This clone appeared once. J is TRBJ1-4 and V is TRBV7-2, with D uncertain. CDR1 is SGHTA, CDR2 FQGNSA, per germline. The CDR3 runs to 11 residues. V was trimmed by 4 bases and J by 10 bases, leaving 7 bases between them. This CDR3 reads CASSSGRKLFF. DNA of the CDR3: TGTGCCAGCAGCTCGGGAAGAAAACTGTTTTTT.

The chain combines TRBV4-3 with TRBJ2-7; 9 bases align to TRBD1. The CDR3 is made up of 14 amino acids. V shed 5 bases, J shed 6 bases, and the junction held 8 bases outside the gene matches. Germline CDR1 and CDR2: LGHNA and YSLEER. CDR3 region: CASSEGQGGGEQYF. CDR3 in DNA: TGCGCCAGCAGCGAGGGACAGGGTGGCGGCGAGCAGTACTTC.

This clone was observed once. The chain carries TRBV5-1 and TRBJ2-5, with 8 bases aligning to TRBD2. CDR3 length: 14 residues. Germline CDR1 and CDR2: SGHRS and YFSETQ. V lost 2 bases to trimming and J lost 4 bases; unmatched junction nucleotides: 4. The CDR3 spells CASSLAGRGETQYF. CDR3 sequence (DNA): TGCGCCAGCAGCTTAGCCGGGAGGGGAGAGACCCAGTACTTC.

The chain couples TRBV20-1 to TRBJ1-2; TRBD1 is a possible D gene (6 bases). This CDR3 comprises 11 residues. Germline V CDR1 and CDR2: DFQATT, SNEGSKA (reference sequence). Trimming stripped 6 bases from V and 6 bases from J, with 11 bases between. CDR3 bases: TGCAGTGCCCTGGGGGCGGATGGCTACACCTTC. This translates into CSALGADGYTF.

This clone has just one count. V is TRBV5-1 and J is TRBJ1-1, with D tentatively TRBD1 (5 bases). V was trimmed by 4 bases and J by 1 base, leaving 8 bases between them. Germline V gene lookup returns CDR1 SGHRS and CDR2 YFSETQ. This CDR3 spans 13 amino acids. The chain's CDR3 is CASSVTGNTEAFF. CDR3 DNA sequence: TGCGCCAGCAGCGTAACAGGGAACACTGAAGCTTTCTTT.

The gene calls are TRBV29-1 and TRBJ2-3, with 10 bases matching TRBD1. The CDR3 contains 14 residues. Looked up from germline, CDR1 is SQVTM and CDR2 is ANQGSEA. Trimming took 7 bases from V and 3 from J; bases not matched to a gene: 7. CDR3 DNA: TGCAGCGCGATGGGACAGGGGTGGACAGATACGCAGTATTTT. Protein: CSAMGQGWTDTQYF.

This CDR3 reads CASSLAMNTEAFF. CDR3 DNA sequence: TGTGCCAGCAGCTTAGCAATGAACACTGAAGCTTTCTTT. This chain uses TRBV11-2 with TRBJ1-1; D is unresolved. The CDR3 has 13 amino acids. The germline V gene encodes CDR1 SGHAT and CDR2 FQNNGV. Trimming shortened V by 1 base and J by 0 bases, and 3 bases separated the two germline ends.

The count of this clone is one. This rearrangement joins TRBV19 to TRBJ2-1; the D gene is possibly TRBD2 (6 bases). V lost 3 bases and J lost 9, with 9 bases in between. Germline assignment: CDR1 LNHDA and CDR2 SQIVND (reference sequence). The length of the CDR3 is 12 residues. The CDR3 is CASSIRGGEQFF. DNA for the CDR3: TGTGCCAGTAGTATTAGGGGAGGTGAGCAGTTCTTC.

CDR3 DNA sequence: TGTGCCAGCAGCTTGGGGACACAGTATAGCAATCAGCCCCAGCATTTT. It encodes CASSLGTQYSNQPQHF. The chain has TRBV5-8 and TRBJ1-5; D may be TRBD1 (5 bases). The CDR3 is made up of 16 amino acids. V was trimmed by 0 bases and J by 0 bases, leaving 10 bases between them. Per the germline V gene, CDR1 is SGHTS and CDR2 is YDEGEE.

V and J are TRBV28 and TRBJ1-2; tentatively, D is TRBD1 (5 bases). V was trimmed by 3 bases and J by 1 base, leaving 12 bases between them. The CDR3 spans 15 residues. Germline CDR1 is MDHEN and CDR2 is SYDVKM. The CDR3 sequence is CASSLTVPNNYGYTF. The CDR3 DNA reads TGTGCCAGCAGTTTGACAGTTCCTAATAACTATGGCTACACCTTC.